This T cell receptor (beta chain) is from a study of cytomegalovirus exposure and HLA in healthy donors. The primer mix had 60 Vbeta and 13 Jbeta primers. Some clones are missing from TCRdb's copy, which holds only in-frame ones; the method was immunoSEQ multiplex PCR. The sample contains roughly 56,000 clones, about 81% of which appear only once. The sequence derives from a man over 45 in good health and CMV-seropositive. The source material was PBMCs.

The CDR3: CASSYSGGVSTDTQYF. CDR3 bases: TGTGCCAGCAGTTACAGCGGGGGGGTAAGCACAGATACGCAGTATTTT. V usage is TRBV6-5 and J usage is TRBJ2-3; TRBD2 matches 10 bases. Germline CDR1 reads MNHEY; CDR2 reads SVGAGI. Trimming at V came to 2 bases and at J to 0 bases, leaving 2 bases not matched to a gene. This CDR3 is 16 amino acids long.